Listed below are T cell receptor beta chains from one sample, sequenced in a study of shared T cell receptors in the human thymus. Produced via immunoSEQ multiplex PCR; TCRdb's table is partial and in-frame only. This sample has a few hundred thousand clones, with over 90% found just once. Sample: thymocytes. The receptors shown here come from a human donor. Both conserved end residues are part of each CDR3. A D gene is named only where the DNA matches it firmly. Not all rows give a size; the values are once, few, many and, for expanded clones, a class.

v_call	d_call	clone_size	j_call	cdr3_aa	cdr3_nt
TRBV28	.	.	TRBJ1-5	CASSFFSGSNQPQHF	TGTGCCAGCAGTTTTTTTTCAGGGTCCAATCAGCCCCAGCATTTT
TRBV18	.	.	TRBJ2-3	CASSRGQVTDTQYF	TGTGCCAGCTCACGGGGGCAAGTCACAGATACGCAGTATTTT
TRBV7-2	TRBD1	once	TRBJ1-1	CASSSDRGNTEAFF	TGTGCCAGCAGTTCCGACAGGGGGAACACTGAAGCTTTCTTT
TRBV5-4	TRBD2	.	TRBJ2-5	CASSSVAGGETQYF	TGTGCCAGCAGCTCGGTAGCGGGAGGCGAGACCCAGTACTTC
TRBV2	.	.	TRBJ2-7	CASRALTGWLYEQYF	TGTGCCAGCAGAGCGCTGACGGGGTGGCTCTACGAGCAGTACTTC
TRBV28	.	.	TRBJ2-7	CASSLFGPDYEQYF	TGTGCCAGCAGTTTATTTGGCCCGGACTACGAGCAGTACTTC
TRBV27	.	.	TRBJ2-7	CASSLYRASAYEQYF	TGTGCCAGCAGCCTCTACCGGGCGAGCGCCTACGAGCAGTACTTC
TRBV5-6	TRBD2	few	TRBJ2-1	CASTRTGLAGSYNEQFF	TGTGCCAGCACCAGAACGGGACTAGCGGGCTCCTACAATGAGCAGTTCTTC
TRBV28	TRBD1	.	TRBJ2-7	CASSFPQGASYEQYF	TGTGCCAGCAGTTTCCCCCAGGGGGCCTCCTACGAGCAGTACTTC
TRBV28	.	.	TRBJ2-7	CASSFNSLPYEQYF	TGTGCCAGCAGTTTTAACTCCCTTCCCTACGAGCAGTACTTC
TRBV7-9	.	.	TRBJ2-5	CASSLFENPRETQYF	TGTGCCAGCAGCTTATTTGAGAACCCTAGAGAGACCCAGTACTTC
TRBV6-6	.	few	TRBJ1-2	CASSFPDGYTF	TGTGCCAGCAGTTTCCCGGATGGCTACACCTTC
TRBV25-1	.	.	TRBJ1-2	CASRSSGTNYGYTF	TGTGCCAGCAGATCATCAGGCACTAACTATGGCTACACCTTC
TRBV10-2	.	.	TRBJ1-1	CASSRLNTEAFF	TGCGCCAGCAGTCGATTGAACACTGAAGCTTTCTTT
TRBV7-2	.	.	TRBJ2-3	CASSLLRPTDTQYF	TGTGCCAGCAGCTTACTTCGCCCCACAGATACGCAGTATTTT
TRBV19	TRBD2	few	TRBJ2-5	CATPVRLAEETQYF	TGTGCCACCCCGGTGAGACTAGCGGAAGAGACCCAGTACTTC
TRBV5-4	TRBD2	.	TRBJ2-5	CASSSLAGGGGETQYF	TGTGCCAGCAGCTCGCTAGCGGGAGGGGGGGGAGAGACCCAGTACTTC
TRBV6-1	TRBD1	once	TRBJ2-7	CASSAPTGDTYEQYF	TGTGCCAGCAGTGCGCCGACAGGGGACACCTACGAGCAGTACTTC
TRBV28	TRBD1	.	TRBJ2-7	CASKLGLGQGADEQYF	TGTGCCAGCAAGTTGGGTTTAGGGCAGGGGGCCGACGAGCAGTACTTC
TRBV6-1	.	once	TRBJ2-6	CASSEKDSSGANVLTF	TGTGCCAGCAGTGAAAAAGACAGCTCTGGGGCCAACGTCCTGACTTTC
TRBV18	TRBD2	.	TRBJ2-1	CASSPEAGGRFGEQFF	TGTGCCAGCTCACCAGAGGCGGGAGGTAGGTTCGGTGAGCAGTTCTTC
TRBV5-1	.	.	TRBJ2-2	CASSPPGTGGTGELFF	TGCGCCAGCAGCCCCCCGGGCACGGGCGGAACCGGGGAGCTGTTTTTT
TRBV30	.	.	TRBJ2-3	CAWSVLADTQYF	TGTGCCTGGAGTGTACTCGCAGATACGCAGTATTTT
TRBV13	.	.	TRBJ2-7	CASSLVRGTRLF	TGTGCCAGCAGCTTGGTGAGGGGGACGCGACTTTTC
TRBV2	.	.	TRBJ2-7	CASSVPGSYEQYF	TGTGCCAGCAGTGTACCAGGGTCCTACGAGCAGTACTTC
TRBV5-6	.	.	TRBJ2-4	CASSLRLDSPKNIQYF	TGTGCCAGCAGCTTGAGACTAGATTCTCCCAAAAACATTCAGTACTTC
TRBV9	TRBD2	once	TRBJ2-2	CASSVTSGANTGELFF	TGTGCCAGCAGCGTAACTAGCGGAGCGAACACCGGGGAGCTGTTTTTT
TRBV7-6	TRBD2	.	TRBJ2-1	CASSPLGTSGRGAYNEQFF	TGTGCCAGCAGCCCCCTTGGGACTAGCGGGAGAGGGGCCTACAATGAGCAGTTCTTC
TRBV27	TRBD1	.	TRBJ2-7	CASSFSRQGGYEQYF	TGTGCCAGCAGTTTCTCTCGACAGGGTGGCTACGAGCAGTACTTC
TRBV5-1	TRBD2	.	TRBJ2-7	CASSLRFGQGTSGDYEQYF	TGCGCCAGCAGCTTACGTTTCGGACAGGGGACTAGCGGCGACTACGAGCAGTACTTC
TRBV7-9	.	.	TRBJ1-3	CASSSRGGVGKSGNTIYF	TGTGCCAGCAGCTCCCGTGGGGGGGTCGGGAAATCTGGAAACACCATATATTTT
TRBV27	.	few	TRBJ1-1	CASRSGPLNTEAFF	TGTGCCAGCAGATCCGGGCCCTTAAACACTGAAGCTTTCTTT
TRBV6-7	TRBD1	.	TRBJ1-4	CASSSRDRGRELSGEKLFF	TGTGCCAGCAGTAGCCGGGACAGGGGGCGTGAGTTATCGGGTGAAAAACTGTTTTTT
TRBV5-5	.	.	TRBJ2-5	CASSPPWGETQYF	TGTGCCAGCAGCCCGCCGTGGGGAGAGACCCAGTACTTC
TRBV16	.	.	TRBJ2-2	CASSQYVAGELFF	TGTGCCAGCAGCCAATACGTTGCCGGGGAGCTGTTTTTT
TRBV28	TRBD2	.	TRBJ2-5	CASRGGGGVQETQYF	TGTGCCAGCCGGGGGGGTGGAGGGGTTCAAGAGACCCAGTACTTC
TRBV11-2	TRBD2	.	TRBJ2-1	CASSLEPGLAGFDEQFF	TGTGCCAGCAGCTTAGAGCCCGGACTAGCGGGATTCGATGAGCAGTTCTTC
TRBV5-1	.	once	TRBJ1-1	CASSLAENTEAFF	TGCGCCAGCAGCTTGGCAGAGAACACTGAAGCTTTCTTT
TRBV10-2	TRBD2	.	TRBJ2-1	CASRLPGLAHNEQFF	TGCGCCAGCAGGCTCCCGGGACTAGCGCACAATGAGCAGTTCTTC